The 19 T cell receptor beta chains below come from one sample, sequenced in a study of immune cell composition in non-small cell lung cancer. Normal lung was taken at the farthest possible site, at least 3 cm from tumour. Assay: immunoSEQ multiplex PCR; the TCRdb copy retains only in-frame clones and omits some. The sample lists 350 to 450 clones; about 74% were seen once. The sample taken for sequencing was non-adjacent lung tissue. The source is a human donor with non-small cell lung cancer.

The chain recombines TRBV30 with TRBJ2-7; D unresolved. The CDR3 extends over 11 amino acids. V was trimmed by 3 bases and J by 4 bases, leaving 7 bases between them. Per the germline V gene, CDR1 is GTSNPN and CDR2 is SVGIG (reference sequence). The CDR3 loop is CAWSPGYEQYF. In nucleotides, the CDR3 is TGTGCCTGGAGCCCGGGTTACGAGCAGTACTTC.

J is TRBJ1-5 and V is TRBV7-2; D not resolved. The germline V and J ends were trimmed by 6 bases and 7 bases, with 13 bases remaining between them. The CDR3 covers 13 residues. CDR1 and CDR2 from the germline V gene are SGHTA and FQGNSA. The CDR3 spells CASSREGMQPQHF. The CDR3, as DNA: TGTGCCAGCAGTCGCGAGGGAATGCAGCCCCAGCATTTT.

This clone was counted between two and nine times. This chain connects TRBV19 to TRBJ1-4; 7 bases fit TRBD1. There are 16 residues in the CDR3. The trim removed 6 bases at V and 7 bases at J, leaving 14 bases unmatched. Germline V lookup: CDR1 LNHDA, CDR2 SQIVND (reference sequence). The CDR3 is CASSTATGSTGEKLFF. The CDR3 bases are TGTGCCAGTAGCACCGCGACAGGGTCAACGGGTGAAAAACTGTTTTTT. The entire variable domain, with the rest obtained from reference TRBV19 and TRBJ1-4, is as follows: DGGITQSPKYLFRKEGQNVTLSCEQNLNHDAMYWYRQDPGQGLRLIYYSQIVNDFQKGDIAEGYSVSREKKESFPLTVTSAQKNPTAFYLCASSTATGSTGEKLFFGSGTQLSVL.

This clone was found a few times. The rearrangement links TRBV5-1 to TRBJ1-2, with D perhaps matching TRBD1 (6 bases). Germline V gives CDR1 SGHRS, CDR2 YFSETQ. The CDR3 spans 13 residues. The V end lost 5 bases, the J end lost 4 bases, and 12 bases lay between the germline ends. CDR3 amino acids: CASSWDKSYGYTF. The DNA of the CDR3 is TGCGCCAGCAGTTGGGACAAGTCCTATGGCTACACCTTC.

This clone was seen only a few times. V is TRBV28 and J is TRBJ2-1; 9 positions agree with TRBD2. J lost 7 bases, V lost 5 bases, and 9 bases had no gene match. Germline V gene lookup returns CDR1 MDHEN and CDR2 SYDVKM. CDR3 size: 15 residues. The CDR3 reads CASSLGAGGNNEQFF. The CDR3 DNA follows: TGTGCCAGCAGTCTAGGCGCGGGGGGGAATAATGAGCAGTTCTTC.

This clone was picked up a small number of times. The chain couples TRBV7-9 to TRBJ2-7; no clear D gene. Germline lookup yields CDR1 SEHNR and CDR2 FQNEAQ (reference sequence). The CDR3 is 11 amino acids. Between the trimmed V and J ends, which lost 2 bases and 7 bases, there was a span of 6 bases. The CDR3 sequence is CASSLRREQYF. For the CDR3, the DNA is TGTGCCAGCAGCTTACGGCGGGAGCAGTACTTC.

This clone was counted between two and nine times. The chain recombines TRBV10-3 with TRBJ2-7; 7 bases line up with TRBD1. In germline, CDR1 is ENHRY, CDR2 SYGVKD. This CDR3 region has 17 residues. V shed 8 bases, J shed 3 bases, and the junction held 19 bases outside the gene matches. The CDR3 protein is CAILRPCPGTEGYEQYF. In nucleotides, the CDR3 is TGTGCCATCCTTCGACCTTGCCCCGGGACAGAAGGCTACGAGCAGTACTTC.

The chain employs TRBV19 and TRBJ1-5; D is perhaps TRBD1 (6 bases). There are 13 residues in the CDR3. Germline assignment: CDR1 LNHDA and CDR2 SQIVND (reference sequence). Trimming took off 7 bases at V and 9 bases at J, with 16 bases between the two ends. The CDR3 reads CASTDRRLGPQHF. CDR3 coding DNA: TGTGCCAGTACGGACAGACGGCTGGGGCCCCAGCATTTT.

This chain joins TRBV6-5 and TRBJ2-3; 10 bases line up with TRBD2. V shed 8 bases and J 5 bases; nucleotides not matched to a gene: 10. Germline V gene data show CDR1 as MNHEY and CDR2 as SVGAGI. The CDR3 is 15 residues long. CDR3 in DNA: TGTGCCAGCCGCCGAGCGGGGGGGTTTAAAGATACGCAGTATTTT. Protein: CASRRAGGFKDTQYF.

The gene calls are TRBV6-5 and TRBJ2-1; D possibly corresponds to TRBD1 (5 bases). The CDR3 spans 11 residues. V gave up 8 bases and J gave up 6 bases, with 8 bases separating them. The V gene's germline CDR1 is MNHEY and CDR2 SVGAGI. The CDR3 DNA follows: TGTGCCAGCTTTCAGGGCAATGAGCAGTTCTTC. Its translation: CASFQGNEQFF.

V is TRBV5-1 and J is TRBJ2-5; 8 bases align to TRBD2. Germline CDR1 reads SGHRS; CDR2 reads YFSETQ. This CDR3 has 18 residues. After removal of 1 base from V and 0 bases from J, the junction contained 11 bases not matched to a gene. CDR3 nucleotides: TGCGCCAGCAGCTTGAACTCGCCGGGACTAGTGTACCAAGAGACCCAGTACTTC. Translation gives CASSLNSPGLVYQETQYF. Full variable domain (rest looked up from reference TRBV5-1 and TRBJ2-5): KAGVTQTPRYLIKTRGQQVTLSCSPISGHRSVSWYQQTPGQGLQFLFEYFSETQRNKGNFPGRFSGRQFSNSRSEMNVSTLELGDSALYLCASSLNSPGLVYQETQYFGPGTRLLVL.

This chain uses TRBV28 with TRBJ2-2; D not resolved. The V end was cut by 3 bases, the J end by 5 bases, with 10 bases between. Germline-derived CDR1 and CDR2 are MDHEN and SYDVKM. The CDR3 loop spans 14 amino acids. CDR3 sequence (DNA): TGTGCCAGCAGTTTGCGCATGATTACCGGGGAGCTGTTTTTT. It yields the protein CASSLRMITGELFF.

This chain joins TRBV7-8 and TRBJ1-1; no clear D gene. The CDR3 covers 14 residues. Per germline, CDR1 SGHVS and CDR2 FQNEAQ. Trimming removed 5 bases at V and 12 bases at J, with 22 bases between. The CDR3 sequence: CASSPESSRLSSFF. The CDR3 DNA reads TGTGCCAGCAGCCCCGAGAGTAGCCGGCTGTCTTCTTTCTTT.

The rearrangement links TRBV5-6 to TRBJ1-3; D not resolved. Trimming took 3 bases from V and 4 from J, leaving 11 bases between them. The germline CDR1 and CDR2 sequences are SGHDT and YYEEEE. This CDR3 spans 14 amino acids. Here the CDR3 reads CASSSEGVGNTIYF. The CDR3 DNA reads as TGTGCCAGCAGCTCTGAGGGAGTCGGAAACACCATATATTTT.

This CDR3 reads CASSSTSLRTDTQYF. CDR3 nucleotide sequence: TGTGCCAGCAGCTCCACTAGCCTGAGGACAGATACGCAGTATTTT. The rearrangement links TRBV7-3 to TRBJ2-3; perhaps TRBD2 as D (6 bases). V dropped 4 bases and J dropped 3 bases, with 14 bases sitting between them. Germline lookup yields CDR1 SGHTA and CDR2 FQGTGA. CDR3 length: 15 amino acids.

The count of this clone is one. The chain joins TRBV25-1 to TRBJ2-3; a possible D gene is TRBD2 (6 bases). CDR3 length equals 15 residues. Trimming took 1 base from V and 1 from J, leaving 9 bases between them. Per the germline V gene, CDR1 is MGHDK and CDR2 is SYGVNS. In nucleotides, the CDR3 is TGTGCCAGCAGTGAATGGGACTCCGGCACAGATACGCAGTATTTT. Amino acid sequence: CASSEWDSGTDTQYF.

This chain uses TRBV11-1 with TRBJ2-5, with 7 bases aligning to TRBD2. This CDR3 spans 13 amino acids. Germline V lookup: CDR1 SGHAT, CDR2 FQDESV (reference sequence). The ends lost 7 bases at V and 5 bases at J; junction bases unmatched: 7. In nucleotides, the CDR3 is TGTGCCAGCACCCACCCCGGGGGGGAGACCCAGTACTTC. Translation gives CASTHPGGETQYF. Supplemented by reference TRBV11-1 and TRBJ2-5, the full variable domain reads EAEVAQSPRYKITEKSQAVAFWCDPISGHATLYWYRQILGQGPELLVQFQDESVVDDSQLPKDRFSAERLKGVDSTLKIQPAELGDSAMYLCASTHPGGETQYFGPGTRLLVL.

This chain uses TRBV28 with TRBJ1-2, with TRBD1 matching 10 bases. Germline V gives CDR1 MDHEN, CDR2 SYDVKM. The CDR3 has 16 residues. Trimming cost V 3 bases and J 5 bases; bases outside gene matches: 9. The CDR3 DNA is TGTGCCAGCAGTTTCCCCCCGGGACAGGGGTTATATGGCTACACCTTC. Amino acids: CASSFPPGQGLYGYTF.

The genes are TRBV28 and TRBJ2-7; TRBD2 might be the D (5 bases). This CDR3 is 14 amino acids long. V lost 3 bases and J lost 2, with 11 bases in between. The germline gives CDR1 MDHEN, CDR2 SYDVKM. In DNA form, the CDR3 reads TGTGCCAGCAGTTTCCGGGGAAAACCCTACGAGCAGTACTTC. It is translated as CASSFRGKPYEQYF.